The T cell receptor beta chain described here comes from a study of radiation and T cells in renal cell carcinoma. The wider study: Nephrectomy followed 15 Gy stereotactic body radiation by 4 weeks. Study conclusions and caveats: Without pretreatment biopsies, baseline tumor clonotype presence was undetermined.

The J segment lost 8 bases and the V segment lost 2 bases, leaving 5 bases of the junction unmatched. The CDR3 sequence is 14 residues long. Germline V gene data show CDR1 as SGDLS and CDR2 as YYNGEE. TCRdb keeps only in-frame clones here, not all; method: immunoSEQ multiplex PCR. The sample carries some 110,000 clones, around 83% recorded once. Comments on this clone: Antigen specificity is unknown.

Noted time point: baseline pretreatment blood. Treatment indicated: 15 Gy SBRT to primary tumor, nephrectomy 4 weeks later. Blood was sampled at baseline, 2 weeks and 4 weeks after SBRT. This renal cell carcinoma was of the clear cell type. The origin of this receptor is an older woman with renal cell carcinoma. The chain is built from TRBV9 and TRBJ2-1; 9 bases map to TRBD2. Sequenced material: blood, taken from a patient whose treatment included radiotherapy and nephrectomy. CDR3 DNA sequence: TGTGCCAGCAGCGTCCTAGCGGGAAGGGATGAGCAGTTCTTC. Protein sequence: CASSVLAGRDEQFF.